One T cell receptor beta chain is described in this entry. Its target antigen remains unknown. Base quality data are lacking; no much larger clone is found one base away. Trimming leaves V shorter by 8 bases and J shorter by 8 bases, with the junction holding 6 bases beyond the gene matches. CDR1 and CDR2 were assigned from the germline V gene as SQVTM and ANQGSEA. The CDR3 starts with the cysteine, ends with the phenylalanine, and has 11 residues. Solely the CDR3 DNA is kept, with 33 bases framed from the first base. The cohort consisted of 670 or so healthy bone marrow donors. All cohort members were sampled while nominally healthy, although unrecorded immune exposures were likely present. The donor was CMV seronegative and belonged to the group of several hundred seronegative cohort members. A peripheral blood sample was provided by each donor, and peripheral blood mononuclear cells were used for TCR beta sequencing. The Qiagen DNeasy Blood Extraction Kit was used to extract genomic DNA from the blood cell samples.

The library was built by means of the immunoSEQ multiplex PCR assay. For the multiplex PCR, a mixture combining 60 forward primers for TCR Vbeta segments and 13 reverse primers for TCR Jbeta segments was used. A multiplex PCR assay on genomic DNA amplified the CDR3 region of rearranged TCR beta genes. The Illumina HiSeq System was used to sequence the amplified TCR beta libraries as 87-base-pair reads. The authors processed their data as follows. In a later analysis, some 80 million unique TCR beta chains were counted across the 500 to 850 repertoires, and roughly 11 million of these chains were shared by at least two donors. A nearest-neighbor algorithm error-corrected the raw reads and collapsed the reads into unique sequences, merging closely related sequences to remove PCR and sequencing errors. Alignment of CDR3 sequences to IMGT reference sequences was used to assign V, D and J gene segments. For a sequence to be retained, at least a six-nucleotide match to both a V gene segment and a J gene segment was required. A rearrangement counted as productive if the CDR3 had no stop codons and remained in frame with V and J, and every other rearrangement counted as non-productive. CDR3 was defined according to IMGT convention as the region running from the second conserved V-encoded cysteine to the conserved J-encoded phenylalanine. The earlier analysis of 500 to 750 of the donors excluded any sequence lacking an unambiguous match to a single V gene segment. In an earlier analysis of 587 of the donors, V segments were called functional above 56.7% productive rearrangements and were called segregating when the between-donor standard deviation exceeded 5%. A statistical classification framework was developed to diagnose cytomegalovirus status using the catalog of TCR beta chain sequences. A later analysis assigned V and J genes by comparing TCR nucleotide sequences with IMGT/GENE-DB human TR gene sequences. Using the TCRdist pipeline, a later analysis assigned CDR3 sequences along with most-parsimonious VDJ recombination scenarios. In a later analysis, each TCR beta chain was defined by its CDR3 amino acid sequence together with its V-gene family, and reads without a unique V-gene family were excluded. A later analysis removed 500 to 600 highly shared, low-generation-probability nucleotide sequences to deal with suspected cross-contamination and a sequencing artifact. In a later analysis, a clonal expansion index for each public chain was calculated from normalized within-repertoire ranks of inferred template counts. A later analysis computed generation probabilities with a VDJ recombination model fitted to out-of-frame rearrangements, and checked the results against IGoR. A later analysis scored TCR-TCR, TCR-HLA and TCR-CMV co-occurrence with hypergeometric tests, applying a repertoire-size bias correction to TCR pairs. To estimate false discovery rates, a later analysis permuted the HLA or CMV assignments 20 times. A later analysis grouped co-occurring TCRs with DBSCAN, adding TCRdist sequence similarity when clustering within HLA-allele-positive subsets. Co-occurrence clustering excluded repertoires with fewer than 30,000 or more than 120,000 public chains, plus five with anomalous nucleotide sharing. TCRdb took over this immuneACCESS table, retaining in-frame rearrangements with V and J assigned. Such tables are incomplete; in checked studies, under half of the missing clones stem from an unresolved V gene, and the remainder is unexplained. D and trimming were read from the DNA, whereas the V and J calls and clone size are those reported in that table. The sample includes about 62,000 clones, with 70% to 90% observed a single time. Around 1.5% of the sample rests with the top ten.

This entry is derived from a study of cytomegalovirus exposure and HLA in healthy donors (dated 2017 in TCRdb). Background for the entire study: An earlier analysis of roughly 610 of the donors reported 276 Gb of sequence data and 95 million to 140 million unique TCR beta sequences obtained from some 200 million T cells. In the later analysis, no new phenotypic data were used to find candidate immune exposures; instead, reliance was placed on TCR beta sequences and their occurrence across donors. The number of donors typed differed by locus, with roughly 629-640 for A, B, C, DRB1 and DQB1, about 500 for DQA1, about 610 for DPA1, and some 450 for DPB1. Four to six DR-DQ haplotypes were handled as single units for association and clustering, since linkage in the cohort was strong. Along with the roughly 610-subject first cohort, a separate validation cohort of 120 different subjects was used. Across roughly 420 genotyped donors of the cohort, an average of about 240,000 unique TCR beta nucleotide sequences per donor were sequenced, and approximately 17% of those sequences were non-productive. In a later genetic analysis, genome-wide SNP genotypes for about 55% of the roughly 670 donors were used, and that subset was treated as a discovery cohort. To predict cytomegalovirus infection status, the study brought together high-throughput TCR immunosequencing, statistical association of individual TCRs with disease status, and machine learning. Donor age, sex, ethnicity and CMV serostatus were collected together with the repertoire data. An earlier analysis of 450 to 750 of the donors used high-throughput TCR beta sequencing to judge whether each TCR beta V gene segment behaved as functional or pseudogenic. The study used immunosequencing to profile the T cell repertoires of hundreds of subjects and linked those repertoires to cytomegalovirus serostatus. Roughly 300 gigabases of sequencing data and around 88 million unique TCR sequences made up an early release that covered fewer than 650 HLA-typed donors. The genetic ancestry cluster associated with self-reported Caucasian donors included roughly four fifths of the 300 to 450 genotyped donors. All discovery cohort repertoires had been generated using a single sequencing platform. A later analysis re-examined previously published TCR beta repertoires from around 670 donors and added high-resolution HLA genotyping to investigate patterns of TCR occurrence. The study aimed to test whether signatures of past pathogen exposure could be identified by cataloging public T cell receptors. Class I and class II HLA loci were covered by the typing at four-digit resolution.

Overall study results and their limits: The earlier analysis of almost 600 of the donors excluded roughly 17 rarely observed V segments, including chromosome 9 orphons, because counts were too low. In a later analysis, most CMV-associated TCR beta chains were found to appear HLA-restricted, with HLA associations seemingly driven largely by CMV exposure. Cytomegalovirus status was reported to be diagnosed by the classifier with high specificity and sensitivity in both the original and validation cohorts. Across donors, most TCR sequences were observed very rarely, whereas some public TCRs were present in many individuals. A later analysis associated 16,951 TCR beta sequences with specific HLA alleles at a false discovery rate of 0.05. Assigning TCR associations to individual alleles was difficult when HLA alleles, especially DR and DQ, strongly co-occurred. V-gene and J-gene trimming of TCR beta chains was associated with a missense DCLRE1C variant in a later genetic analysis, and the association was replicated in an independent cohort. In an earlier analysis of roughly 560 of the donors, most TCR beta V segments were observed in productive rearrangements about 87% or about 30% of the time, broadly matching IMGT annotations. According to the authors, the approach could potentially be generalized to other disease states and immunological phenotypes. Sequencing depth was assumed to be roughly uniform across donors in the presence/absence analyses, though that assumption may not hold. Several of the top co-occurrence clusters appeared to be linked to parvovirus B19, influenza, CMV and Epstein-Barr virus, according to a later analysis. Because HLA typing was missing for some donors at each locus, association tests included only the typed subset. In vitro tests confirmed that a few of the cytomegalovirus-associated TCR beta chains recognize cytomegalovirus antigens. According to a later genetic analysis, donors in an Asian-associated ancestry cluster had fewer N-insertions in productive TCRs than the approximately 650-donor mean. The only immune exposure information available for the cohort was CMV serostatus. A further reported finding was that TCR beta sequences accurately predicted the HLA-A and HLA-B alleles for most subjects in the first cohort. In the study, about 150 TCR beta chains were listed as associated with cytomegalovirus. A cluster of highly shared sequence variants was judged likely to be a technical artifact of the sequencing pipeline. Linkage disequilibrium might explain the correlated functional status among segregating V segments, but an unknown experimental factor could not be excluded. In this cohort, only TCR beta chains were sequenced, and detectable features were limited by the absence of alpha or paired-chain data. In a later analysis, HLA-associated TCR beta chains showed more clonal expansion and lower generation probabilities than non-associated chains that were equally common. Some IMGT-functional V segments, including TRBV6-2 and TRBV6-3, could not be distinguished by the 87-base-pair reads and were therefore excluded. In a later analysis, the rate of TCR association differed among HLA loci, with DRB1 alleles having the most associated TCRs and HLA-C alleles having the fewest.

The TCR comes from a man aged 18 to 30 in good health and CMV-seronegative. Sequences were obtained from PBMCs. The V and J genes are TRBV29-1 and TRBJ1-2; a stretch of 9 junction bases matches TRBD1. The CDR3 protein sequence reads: CSTGDRDGYTF. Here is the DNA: TGCAGCACTGGGGACAGGGACGGCTACACCTTC.